This T cell receptor (beta chain) emerged from a study of tumor-infiltrating lymphocytes in primary liver carcinoma. Priming with a constant-region primer yielded TCR beta cDNA from 500 ng total RNA. Sequencing libraries for TCR beta derived from three nested multiplex PCR rounds that used slightly modified ARM-PCR. TRBV1-TRBV30 forward primers paired with a C-beta reverse primer were used in the first two PCR rounds, which ran roughly 9 cycles each. TCRdb analysed the multiplex PCR reads with MiXCR anew, one entry per CDR3 protein. Among over 25,000 distinct CDR3 sequences listed, around 79% were seen once. Co-extraction of RNA and DNA was performed on roughly 17-32 mg of unsorted bulk tissue. Resecting the tumor surgically was how the patients' primary liver carcinoma was treated. Tumor samples were assessed, and every one had over 90% viable tumor cells. In germline, CDR1 is SGHAT, CDR2 FQNNGV. This CDR3 has 13 amino acids.

Remarks on this clonotype: Its specificity is unknown. A junction end diverges from the germline sequence, so it may reflect a read error.

Whole-study results and caveats: Tumor-adjacent and tumor-blood pairs overlapped less than tumor region pairs did. Tumors significantly exceeded blood in top-250-clone fraction (p = 0.039).

The rearrangement joins TRBV11-2 to TRBJ2-1, with TRBD1 as a possible D gene (5 bases). The sample was liver tumor tissue from sampling region 3. Regarding subset: tumor region T3, left-lateral pole. This TCR was recovered from a man aged 35 to 55 with primary liver carcinoma and hepatitis B virus infection. The CDR3 sequence: CACSLDRLVMGLF. The CDR3 DNA follows: TGTGCCTGCAGCTTAGATCGGCTAGTGATGGGGCTCTTC.